Each of the 5 T cell receptor beta chains below was sequenced from the same sample in a study of blood T cells in healthy people across ages (dated by TCRdb to the mid-2010s). Library prep was done by 5' RACE. The run used an Illumina HiSeq 2500. A second PCR of roughly 7 to 11 cycles was run with a J-beta primer mix and a sample-barcoded 5' primer. Using fastp trimming at Q25 and MiXCR clonotype assembly, TCRdb reanalyzed the public sequencing data and kept in-frame beta chains. Rows are combined by CDR3 protein, so each entry shows the most common genes and DNA. This sample comprises around 790,000 distinct CDR3 sequences, approximately 44% of them detected only once. The biggest ten clones account for about a fifth of the sample. The sequencing sample was made of blood. The receptor set was obtained from a man in his sixties in good health.

The rearrangement joins TRBV2 to TRBJ2-1; 7 bases map to TRBD2. With 3 bases clipped from V and 6 bases from J, the junction kept 8 bases outside the gene matches. This CDR3 spans 15 amino acids. CDR1 is SNHLY and CDR2 is FYNNEI in the germline V gene. In nucleotides, the CDR3 is TGTGCCAGCAGTGATAGGGCTAGCGGTCTCAATGAGCAGTTCTTC. This sequence encodes CASSDRASGLNEQFF.

The genes are TRBV5-1 and TRBJ1-1; no clear D. Trimming took off 1 base at V and 1 base at J, with 14 bases between the two ends. Germline V gives CDR1 SGHRS, CDR2 YFSETQ. The length of the CDR3 is 16 residues. The CDR3 spells CASSLFWADSNTEAFF. The CDR3 DNA reads TGCGCCAGCAGCTTGTTCTGGGCCGATTCGAACACTGAAGCTTTCTTT.

The sample holds a few counts of this clonotype. The CDR3 spells CASNPDTNYVEQYF. In nucleotides, the CDR3 is TGCGCCAGCAACCCCGATACCAACTACGTTGAGCAGTACTTC. The rearrangement uses TRBV5-1 and TRBJ2-7; the D is unclear. Germline values: CDR1 SGHRS, CDR2 YFSETQ. V gave up 6 bases and J gave up 7 bases, with 20 bases separating them. This CDR3 comprises 14 residues.

V gene TRBV6-5 combines with J gene TRBJ1-5; D unclear. The V and J ends lost 4 bases and 9 bases respectively, with 10 bases between them. CDR3 length: 12 residues. Germline CDR1 and CDR2: MNHEY and SVGAGI. For the CDR3, the DNA is TGTGCCAGCAGTTCTAACTTGGGGCCCCAGCATTTT. It is translated as CASSSNLGPQHF.

The rearrangement links TRBV4-3 to TRBJ2-1; D gene ambiguous. Germline V gene lookup returns CDR1 LGHNA and CDR2 YSLEER. This CDR3 has 12 amino acids. Trimming cost V 3 bases and J 9 bases, with 9 bases left between them. The CDR3, as DNA: TGCGCCAGCAGCCAGCGTTCTGGTGAGCAGTTCTTC. Its translation is CASSQRSGEQFF.